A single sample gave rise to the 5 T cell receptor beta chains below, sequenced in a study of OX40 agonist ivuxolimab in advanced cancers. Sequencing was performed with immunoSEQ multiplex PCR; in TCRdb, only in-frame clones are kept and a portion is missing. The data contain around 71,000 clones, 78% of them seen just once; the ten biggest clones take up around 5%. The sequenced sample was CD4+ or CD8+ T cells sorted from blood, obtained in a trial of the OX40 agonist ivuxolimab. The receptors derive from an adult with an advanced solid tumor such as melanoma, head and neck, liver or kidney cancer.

DNA of the CDR3: TGTGCCAGCAGTCATAAGGGGCTAGCGGAGCAGTTCTTC. The encoded protein is CASSHKGLAEQFF. This chain joins TRBV6-1 and TRBJ2-1; tentatively, D is TRBD2 (6 bases). The CDR3 contains 13 residues. The ends were cut back, 5 bases at V and 10 bases at J, with 15 bases in the middle. Germline loops: CDR1 MNHNS, CDR2 SASEGT.

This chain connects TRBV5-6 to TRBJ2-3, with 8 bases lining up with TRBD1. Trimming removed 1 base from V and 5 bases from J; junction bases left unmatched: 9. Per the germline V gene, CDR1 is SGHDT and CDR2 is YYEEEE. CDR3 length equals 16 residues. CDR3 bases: TGTGCCAGCAGCTTGCGGGACAGGCCCTTTGTAGATACGCAGTATTTT. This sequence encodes CASSLRDRPFVDTQYF. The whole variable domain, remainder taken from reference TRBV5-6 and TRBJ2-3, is DAGVTQSPTHLIKTRGQQVTLRCSPKSGHDTVSWYQQALGQGPQFIFQYYEEEERQRGNFPDRFSGHQFPNYSSELNVNALLLGDSALYLCASSLRDRPFVDTQYFGPGTRLTVL.

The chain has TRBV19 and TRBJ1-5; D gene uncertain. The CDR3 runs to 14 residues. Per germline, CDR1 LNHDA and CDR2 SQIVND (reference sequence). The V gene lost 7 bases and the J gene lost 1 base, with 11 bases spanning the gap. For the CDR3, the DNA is TGTGCCAGTAATCTACAGTCGAGCAATCAGCCCCAGCATTTT. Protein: CASNLQSSNQPQHF.

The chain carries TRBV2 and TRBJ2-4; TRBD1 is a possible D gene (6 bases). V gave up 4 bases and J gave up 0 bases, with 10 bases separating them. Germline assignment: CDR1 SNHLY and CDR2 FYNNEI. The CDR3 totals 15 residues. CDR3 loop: CASSGDRLAKNIQYF. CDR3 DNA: TGTGCCAGCAGTGGTGACAGGTTAGCCAAAAACATTCAGTACTTC.

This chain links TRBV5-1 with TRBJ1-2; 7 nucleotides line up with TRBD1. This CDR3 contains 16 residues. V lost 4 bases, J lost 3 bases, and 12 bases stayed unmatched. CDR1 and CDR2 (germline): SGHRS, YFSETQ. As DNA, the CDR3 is TGCGCCAGCAGCCCCGAGGTTGGAGGGGGCTACTATGGCTACACCTTC. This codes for CASSPEVGGGYYGYTF.